This T cell receptor beta chain was captured by sequencing in a study of cytomegalovirus exposure and HLA in healthy donors. The junction had 11 bases not matched to a gene; V was cut back by 3 bases and J by 7 bases. Germline V gene sequence: CDR1 MRHNA, CDR2 SNTAGT. This CDR3 is built from 16 residues. Sequencing used immunoSEQ multiplex PCR; TCRdb keeps in-frame clones, though not all of them. The sample records 250,000 to 300,000 clones, nearly 90% being singletons. This sequence was found in a woman between 18 and 29 years old in good health and CMV-seronegative. The material sequenced was PBMCs. The chain employs TRBV6-4 and TRBJ2-1, with 8 bases that match TRBD1. The CDR3 bases are TGTGCCAGCAGTGAGGGGGTGGCAGGGGGCGTGAATGAGCAGTTCTTC. Translating it yields CASSEGVAGGVNEQFF.